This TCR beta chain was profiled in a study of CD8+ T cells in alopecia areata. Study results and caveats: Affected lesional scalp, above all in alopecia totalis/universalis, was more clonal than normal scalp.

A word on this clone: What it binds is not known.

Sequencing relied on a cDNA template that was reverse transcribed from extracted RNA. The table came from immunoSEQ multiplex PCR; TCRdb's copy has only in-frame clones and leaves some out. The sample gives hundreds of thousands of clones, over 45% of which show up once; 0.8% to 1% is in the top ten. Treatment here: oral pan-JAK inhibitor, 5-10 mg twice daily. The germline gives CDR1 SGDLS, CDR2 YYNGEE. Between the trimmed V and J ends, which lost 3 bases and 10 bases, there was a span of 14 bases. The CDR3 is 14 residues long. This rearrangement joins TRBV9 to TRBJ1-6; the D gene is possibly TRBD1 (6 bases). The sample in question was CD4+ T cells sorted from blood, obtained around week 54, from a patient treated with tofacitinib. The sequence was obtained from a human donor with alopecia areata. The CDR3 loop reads CASSALGGWSPLHF. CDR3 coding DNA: TGTGCCAGCAGCGCCCTGGGGGGCTGGTCACCCCTCCACTTT.